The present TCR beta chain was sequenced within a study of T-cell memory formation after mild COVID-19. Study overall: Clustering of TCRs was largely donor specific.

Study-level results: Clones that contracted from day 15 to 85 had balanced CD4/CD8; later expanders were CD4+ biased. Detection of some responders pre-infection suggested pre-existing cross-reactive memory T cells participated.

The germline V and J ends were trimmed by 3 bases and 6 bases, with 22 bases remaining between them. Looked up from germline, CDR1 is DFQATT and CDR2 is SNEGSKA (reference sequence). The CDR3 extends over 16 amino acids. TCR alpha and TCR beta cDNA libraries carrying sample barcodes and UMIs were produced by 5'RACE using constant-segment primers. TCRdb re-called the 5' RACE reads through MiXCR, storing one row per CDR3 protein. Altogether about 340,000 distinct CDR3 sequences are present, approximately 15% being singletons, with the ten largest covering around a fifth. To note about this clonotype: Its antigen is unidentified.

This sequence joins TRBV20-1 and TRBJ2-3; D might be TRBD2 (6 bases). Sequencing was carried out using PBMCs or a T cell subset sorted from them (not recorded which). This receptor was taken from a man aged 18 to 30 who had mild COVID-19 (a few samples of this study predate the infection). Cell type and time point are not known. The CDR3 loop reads CSASEPLTRVTDTQYF. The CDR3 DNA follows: TGCAGTGCTAGCGAACCTCTGACTAGGGTCACGGATACGCAGTATTTT.